The 21 T cell receptor beta chains below come from one sample, sequenced in a study of blood T cell repertoires in COVID-19. Data came from immunoSEQ multiplex PCR; TCRdb stores just in-frame clones and leaves some out. The sample lists about 16,000 clones; about 89% were seen once. Specimen: peripheral blood. Source of these receptors: a man in his sixties with acute or convalescent COVID-19.

For the CDR3, the DNA is TGTGCCAGCAGTGAAGGCAGAGGAAGAAACGAGCAGTACTTC. The encoded protein is CASSEGRGRNEQYF. This rearrangement joins TRBV6-1 to TRBJ2-7; no clear D gene. Trimming pared 1 base from V and 5 bases from J, leaving 12 bases between. Germline lookup yields CDR1 MNHNS and CDR2 SASEGT. This CDR3 contains 14 residues.

This clone was counted a single time. This chain connects TRBV5-8 to TRBJ2-1; 8 nucleotides match TRBD1. The germline gives CDR1 SGHTS, CDR2 YDEGEE. The junction had 2 bases not matched to a gene; V was cut back by 0 bases and J by 9 bases. The CDR3 has 13 amino acids. The CDR3 DNA reads TGTGCCAGCAGCTTGGGACAGGGGATTGAGCAGTTCTTC. Translated, it gives CASSLGQGIEQFF.

The chain carries TRBV2 and TRBJ2-2; TRBD1 aligns across 7 bases. Germline CDR1 is SNHLY and CDR2 is FYNNEI. V was clipped by 4 bases and J by 5 bases; unmatched bases: 7. The CDR3 has 15 amino acids. The CDR3, as DNA: TGTGCCAGCAGTGTGGACAGGATGGGGACCGGGGAGCTGTTTTTT. This encodes CASSVDRMGTGELFF.

This clone is medium-sized in the sample. The chain links TRBV7-3 to TRBJ2-3; the match to TRBD2 covers 13 bases. CDR1 and CDR2 (germline): SGHTA, FQGTGA. This CDR3 contains 16 residues. With 5 bases clipped from V and 5 bases from J, the junction kept 7 bases outside the gene matches. For the CDR3, the DNA is TGTGCCAGCAGCCTGGGACTAGCGGGAAGTTTAGATACGCAGTATTTT. It yields the protein CASSLGLAGSLDTQYF.

V gene TRBV5-4 combines with J gene TRBJ1-1; 7 bases match TRBD1. Per the germline V gene, CDR1 is SGHNT and CDR2 is YYREEE (reference sequence). V dropped 4 bases and J dropped 0; count of bases not matched to a gene: 3. The CDR3 runs to 14 residues. The CDR3 reads CASSLQGMNTEAFF. In nucleotides, the CDR3 is TGTGCCAGCAGCCTACAGGGGATGAACACTGAAGCTTTCTTT.

This chain connects TRBV3-1 (or the pseudogene TRBV3-2) to TRBJ1-4, with D tentatively TRBD1 (6 bases). This CDR3 spans 16 amino acids. V shed 1 base and J shed 7 bases, with 16 bases lying between them. CDR1 and CDR2 from the germline V gene are LGHDT and YNNKEL (reference sequence). This chain's CDR3 is CASSQGLYRDSEKLFF. DNA of the CDR3: TGTGCCAGCAGCCAAGGGTTATACAGGGATAGTGAAAAACTGTTTTTT.

This chain links TRBV5-8 with TRBJ1-5, with 7 bases lining up with TRBD1. The CDR3 totals 18 residues. Germline CDR1 and CDR2: SGHTS and YDEGEE. V trimming: 7 bases; J trimming: 5 bases; junction bases outside the gene matches: 21. The CDR3 sequence: CASVGQLHNSWGDQPQHF. The CDR3, as DNA: TGTGCCAGCGTGGGACAGCTTCACAACTCGTGGGGGGATCAGCCCCAGCATTTT. The whole variable domain, filled in from reference TRBV5-8 and TRBJ1-5, reads EAGVTQSPTHLIKTRGQQATLRCSPISGHTSVYWYQQALGLGLQFLLWYDEGEERNRGNFPPRFSGRQFPNYSSELNVNALELEDSALYLCASVGQLHNSWGDQPQHFGDGTRLSIL.

This sequence joins TRBV5-1 and TRBJ2-5; possibly TRBD2 for D (5 bases). CDR3 length equals 15 residues. V was cut by 0 bases and J by 1 base, with 10 bases left in between. Germline V CDR1 and CDR2: SGHRS, YFSETQ. The chain's CDR3 is CASSLVGDPQETQYF. In DNA, the CDR3 is TGCGCCAGCAGCTTGGTGGGAGACCCCCAAGAGACCCAGTACTTC.

V is TRBV28 and J is TRBJ2-3, with 9 bases that match TRBD2. The CDR3 is made up of 13 amino acids. V shed 9 bases and J 8 bases; nucleotides not matched to a gene: 9. Germline V gene data show CDR1 as MDHEN and CDR2 as SYDVKM. The CDR3 bases are TGTGCCAGTGTAGCGGGGGCACCGGGTACGCAGTATTTT. Translating gives CASVAGAPGTQYF. The full variable domain, with the rest looked up from reference TRBV28 and TRBJ2-3, is DVKVTQSSRYLVKRTGEKVFLECVQDMDHENMFWYRQDPGLGLRLIYFSYDVKMKEKGDIPEGYSVSREKKERFSLILESASTNQTSMYLCASVAGAPGTQYFGPGTRLTVL.

V gene TRBV5-1 combines with J gene TRBJ1-2; D is unclear. The V end lost 0 bases, the J end lost 5 bases, and 8 bases lay between the germline ends. CDR1 and CDR2 (germline): SGHRS, YFSETQ. The CDR3 runs 13 residues. CDR3 coding DNA: TGCGCCAGCAGCTTGGACAGCCCATATGGCTACACCTTC. Translated, it gives CASSLDSPYGYTF.

The chain joins TRBV5-4 to TRBJ2-3; the D gene is possibly TRBD2 (5 bases). The CDR3 consists of 19 residues. Trimming left V 0 bases short and J 0 bases short, with 20 bases between. Per the germline V gene, CDR1 is SGHNT and CDR2 is YYREEE (reference sequence). The CDR3 sequence: CASSLARALRSGSTDTQYF. The CDR3 DNA follows: TGTGCCAGCAGCTTGGCAAGGGCCCTGAGGAGCGGAAGCACAGATACGCAGTATTTT.

Notes on this clone: Mismatch with germline at one junction end may stem from a read error. The chain joins TRBV5-6 to TRBJ1-3; D is perhaps TRBD1 (5 bases). Germline V lookup: CDR1 SGHDT, CDR2 YYEEEE. The CDR3 has 13 amino acids. CDR3 loop: CASNLGGVNTIYF. The CDR3 nucleotides are TGTGCCAGCAACTTGGGGGGGGTCAACACCATATATTTT.

The CDR3 coding sequence is TGTGCCAGCAGCCAAGATTTATGGGGGGACTACGAGCAGTACTTC. This sequence encodes CASSQDLWGDYEQYF. The chain is built from TRBV4-2 and TRBJ2-7; the D gene is possibly TRBD2 (6 bases). Germline V gene data show CDR1 as LGHNA and CDR2 as YNFKEQ. The ends were cut back, 0 bases at V and 3 bases at J, with 12 bases in the middle. The CDR3 loop spans 15 amino acids.

The rearrangement uses TRBV5-1 and TRBJ1-1; D is undetermined. The CDR3 spans 14 residues. The ends were cut back, 3 bases at V and 0 bases at J, with 9 bases in the middle. From germline, CDR1 is SGHRS and CDR2 YFSETQ. The CDR3 DNA reads as TGCGCCAGCAGCTCCCTGCACATGAACACTGAAGCTTTCTTT. It is translated as CASSSLHMNTEAFF.

The gene calls are TRBV5-1 and TRBJ2-3; TRBD1 agrees at 7 bases. Germline V gene sequence: CDR1 SGHRS, CDR2 YFSETQ. After removal of 5 bases from V and 1 base from J, the junction contained 7 bases not matched to a gene. CDR3 length: 15 residues. This CDR3 is CASSSGQVGTDTQYF. The CDR3 DNA is TGCGCCAGCAGTTCCGGACAGGTCGGCACAGATACGCAGTATTTT.

This chain joins TRBV6-6 and TRBJ2-5; the D gene is possibly TRBD2 (5 bases). Looked up from germline, CDR1 is MNHNY and CDR2 is SVGAGI (reference sequence). The CDR3 totals 15 residues. The V and J ends lost 2 bases and 2 bases respectively, with 12 bases between them. The CDR3 loop is CASSYEGLRQETQYF. In nucleotides, the CDR3 is TGTGCCAGCAGTTACGAGGGTTTGCGTCAAGAGACCCAGTACTTC.

This chain links TRBV13 with TRBJ2-2; TRBD1 might be the D (6 bases). Germline CDR1 reads PRHDT; CDR2 reads FYEKMQ (reference sequence). Trimming left V 3 bases short and J 5 bases short, with 13 bases between. The CDR3 sequence is 15 residues long. CDR3 nucleotide sequence: TGTGCCAGCAGCTTGAGTAGCCAGGGGACCGGGGAGCTGTTTTTT. Translating gives CASSLSSQGTGELFF. Together with reference TRBV13 and TRBJ2-2, the CDR3 gives the full variable domain: AAGVIQSPRHLIKEKRETATLKCYPIPRHDTVYWYQQGPGQDPQFLISFYEKMQSDKGSIPDRFSAQQFSDYHSELNMSSLELGDSALYFCASSLSSQGTGELFFGEGSRLTVL.

This CDR3 is CASSLDSWYGYTF. Here the CDR3 DNA reads TGCGCCAGCAGTCTCGACAGCTGGTATGGCTACACCTTC. The chain links TRBV5-1 to TRBJ1-2; D is possibly TRBD1 (5 bases). From germline, CDR1 is SGHRS and CDR2 YFSETQ. Trimming left V 5 bases short and J 5 bases short, with 13 bases between. This CDR3 contains 13 residues.

The V gene is TRBV6-5, the J gene TRBJ2-1; a weak D match, TRBD2 (7 bases). The germline V gene encodes CDR1 MNHEY and CDR2 SVGAGI. The length of the CDR3 is 15 residues. V lost 5 bases to trimming and J lost 7 bases, with 18 bases between them. The CDR3: CASSTLVGGRNEQFF. CDR3 in DNA: TGTGCCAGCAGTACCCTTGTGGGGGGGCGGAATGAGCAGTTCTTC.

The chain has TRBV3-1 (or the pseudogene TRBV3-2) and TRBJ2-3; D might be TRBD2 (6 bases). Germline CDR1 is LGHDT and CDR2 is YNNKEL (reference sequence). The V end lost 4 bases, the J end lost 0 bases, and 14 bases lay between the germline ends. The CDR3 is 16 amino acids. CDR3 region: CASSPLGGVSTDTQYF. The DNA of the CDR3 is TGTGCCAGCAGCCCGTTAGGAGGGGTTAGCACAGATACGCAGTATTTT.

The chain links TRBV11-2 to TRBJ1-4; no firm D call. The V end was cut by 8 bases, the J end by 2 bases, with 6 bases between. CDR3 size: 12 residues. Per germline, CDR1 SGHAT and CDR2 FQNNGV. Here the CDR3 DNA reads TGTGCCAGCGAGGGCACTAATGAAAAACTGTTTTTT. Protein: CASEGTNEKLFF.